This entry concerns a single T cell receptor (beta chain). This specimen comes from a study of control samples from healthy donors and cancer patients. Method: immunoSEQ multiplex PCR; TCRdb's copy keeps in-frame clones and lacks some. Of roughly 450,000 clones detected, around 90% appear once; the ten largest clones hold approximately 6.3%. The CDR3 extends over 16 amino acids. Germline assignment: CDR1 MDHEN and CDR2 SYDVKM. V was trimmed by 2 bases and J by 0 bases, leaving 13 bases between them. Sequencing was carried out using PBMCs. J is TRBJ1-1 and V is TRBV28; D is unresolved. The receptor comes from a man aged 35-49 years with head and neck cancer. CDR3 protein: CASSLGPAPMNTEAFF. The CDR3 DNA is TGTGCCAGCAGTTTAGGACCCGCCCCCATGAACACTGAAGCTTTCTTT.